The TCR beta chain described here comes from a study of Ad26.COV2.S vaccination and SARS-CoV-2 variants. Assay used: immunoSEQ multiplex PCR; TCRdb lists only in-frame clones, some missing. This sample has some 350,000 clones; 90% to 95% occur once, and the top ten carry roughly 3.9%. Germline CDR1 and CDR2: SQVTM and ANQGSEA. This CDR3 comprises 12 residues. V was clipped by 7 bases and J by 1 base; unmatched bases: 3. The starting material was peripheral blood, obtained after recovery from COVID-19. The chain has TRBV29-1 and TRBJ1-1; 7 bases fit TRBD1. The receptor's source is a human donor who had recovered from COVID-19. CDR3 protein: CSGGQQNTEAFF. CDR3 bases: TGCAGCGGGGGACAGCAGAACACTGAAGCTTTCTTT.